This TCR beta chain came from a study of CD8+ T cells in alopecia areata. About the research overall: Twice daily, treated patients received 5 to 10 mg of oral tofacitinib. Findings of the study overall: Normal skin's resident alphabeta T cells are also sequenced in scalp samples. Lesional scalp, notably in alopecia totalis/universalis, had clonality above that of normal scalp.

Extraction and reverse transcription of RNA yielded cDNA as the sequencing template. Produced via immunoSEQ multiplex PCR; TCRdb's table is partial and in-frame only. The repertoire holds approximately 110,000 clones, with 50% to 65% as singletons. CDR3 length: 11 residues. CDR1 and CDR2 from the germline V gene are SQVTM and ANQGSEA. V was pared by 5 bases and J by 5 bases, with 9 bases between. As regards this clone: Its target is not known.

Treatment reported: oral pan-JAK inhibitor, 5-10 mg twice daily. Collection of lesional scalp punch biopsies and peripheral blood was performed in alopecia areata patients. The chain carries TRBV29-1 and TRBJ1-1, with a weak D call TRBD1 (6 bases). The sequence derives from a human donor with alopecia areata. The sequenced sample was CD4+ T cells sorted from blood, obtained at week 24, from a patient treated with tofacitinib. The CDR3: CSVRGGTEAFF. The CDR3, as DNA: TGCAGCGTTCGAGGGGGGACTGAAGCTTTCTTT. The complete variable domain, with remaining parts taken from reference TRBV29-1 and TRBJ1-1, reads SAVISQKPSRDICQRGTSLTIQCQVDSQVTMMFWYRQQPGQSLTLIATANQGSEATYESGFVIDKFPISRPNLTFSTLTVSNMSPEDSSIYLCSVRGGTEAFFGQGTRLTVV.